A single sample gave rise to the 27 T cell receptor beta chains below, sequenced in a study of cytomegalovirus exposure and HLA in healthy donors. Primers: 60 Vbeta forward and 13 Jbeta reverse. Only in-frame clones appear in the TCRdb table, and some are missing; sequencing was by immunoSEQ multiplex PCR. This sample has roughly 150,000 clones, with approximately 80% found just once. Sequencing used PBMCs. These receptors came from a boy aged 2 to 10 in good health and CMV-seronegative.

Here the CDR3 reads CASSEFSSYNSPLHF. The CDR3 DNA reads TGTGCCAGCAGTGAATTTAGCTCCTATAATTCACCCCTCCACTTT. The J gene is TRBJ1-6, the V gene TRBV25-1; D not certain. In germline, CDR1 is MGHDK, CDR2 SYGVNS. V dropped 1 base and J dropped 0 bases, with 4 bases sitting between them. The CDR3 sequence is 15 residues long.

V is TRBV19 and J is TRBJ2-5; 8 bases map to TRBD2. The CDR3 has 14 residues. V shed 3 bases, J shed 4 bases, and the junction held 4 bases outside the gene matches. CDR1 LNHDA and CDR2 SQIVND come from the germline V gene (reference sequence). The CDR3 spells CASSMTGGLETQYF. The CDR3 DNA is TGTGCCAGTAGTATGACGGGGGGGCTAGAGACCCAGTACTTC.

The chain has TRBV14 and TRBJ2-1, with 12 bases aligning to TRBD2. The ends lost 1 base at V and 9 bases at J; junction bases unmatched: 7. This CDR3 spans 16 amino acids. In germline, CDR1 is SGHDN, CDR2 FVKESK. Here the CDR3 DNA reads TGTGCCAGCAGCCAAGTAGGGCTAGCGGGGGGGCGTGAGCAGTTCTTC. It codes for CASSQVGLAGGREQFF.

The genes are TRBV7-9 and TRBJ1-4; no reliable D call. V was cut by 3 bases and J by 3 bases, with 14 bases left in between. CDR1 and CDR2 (germline): SEHNR, FQNEAQ (reference sequence). The CDR3 runs to 16 residues. The CDR3 nucleotides are TGTGCCAGCAGCTTCTATAGCCTGAGGCCTAATGAAAAACTGTTTTTT. Amino acids: CASSFYSLRPNEKLFF.

This chain uses TRBV30 with TRBJ1-1; a weak D match, TRBD1 (5 bases). Trimming left V 3 bases short and J 4 bases short, with 18 bases between. CDR3 length: 15 amino acids. Germline CDR1 GTSNPN, CDR2 SVGIG (reference sequence). The DNA of the CDR3 is TGTGCCTGGAGAGTGTATTGGGGGGAGGGCACTGAAGCTTTCTTT. This gives the protein CAWRVYWGEGTEAFF.

V gene TRBV20-1 combines with J gene TRBJ2-7; TRBD1 is a possible D gene (6 bases). The CDR3 loop spans 11 amino acids. Germline assignment: CDR1 DFQATT and CDR2 SNEGSKA (reference sequence). V lost 5 bases and J lost 7, with 12 bases in between. CDR3 protein: CSASGVEEQYV. The CDR3 nucleotides are TGCAGTGCTTCAGGGGTTGAGGAGCAGTACGTC.

The rearrangement uses TRBV7-9 and TRBJ1-4; tentative D call: TRBD1 (5 bases). V lost 3 bases, J lost 1 base, and 15 bases lay in between. The CDR3 contains 17 residues. CDR1 and CDR2 from the germline V gene are SEHNR and FQNEAQ (reference sequence). The CDR3 coding sequence is TGTGCCAGCAGCTTCCTCGGGGTGGGGGGAACTAATGAAAAACTGTTTTTT. This gives the protein CASSFLGVGGTNEKLFF.

The chain has TRBV4-1 and TRBJ2-7, with 11 bases fitting TRBD2. Germline V gives CDR1 MGHRA, CDR2 YSYEKL. With V trimmed by 1 base and J by 7 bases, 9 bases remained unmatched. CDR3 length: 16 residues. The CDR3 spells CASSQGGSSGRREQYF. CDR3 bases: TGCGCCAGCAGCCAAGGAGGGTCTAGCGGGAGGAGAGAGCAGTACTTC.

The chain combines TRBV13 with TRBJ2-7; TRBD1 matches 10 bases. V was pared by 5 bases and J by 4 bases, with 11 bases of the junction left unmatched. Looked up from germline, CDR1 is PRHDT and CDR2 is FYEKMQ (reference sequence). The CDR3 totals 16 residues. The CDR3 DNA sequence: TGTGCCAGCAGCCTTATGACCGGGACAGGGGTTTACGAGCAGTACTTC. It translates to CASSLMTGTGVYEQYF.

The chain links TRBV9 to TRBJ2-2; 7 bases fit TRBD1. The CDR3 is made up of 14 amino acids. V shed 3 bases and J 6 bases; nucleotides not matched to a gene: 5. Germline V gene lookup returns CDR1 SGDLS and CDR2 YYNGEE. The CDR3 protein is CASSAYRGSGELFF. CDR3 DNA sequence: TGTGCCAGCAGCGCCTACAGGGGTTCCGGGGAGCTGTTTTTT. The full variable domain, completed using reference TRBV9 and TRBJ2-2, is DSGVTQTPKHLITATGQRVTLRCSPRSGDLSVYWYQQSLDQGLQFLIQYYNGEERAKGNILERFSAQQFPDLHSELNLSSLELGDSALYFCASSAYRGSGELFFGEGSRLTVL.

A single count supports this clone. The chain combines TRBV29-1 with TRBJ2-1, with 14 bases matching TRBD2. The CDR3 consists of 16 residues. Trimming cost V 4 bases and J 7 bases; bases outside gene matches: 9. Germline assignment: CDR1 SQVTM and CDR2 ANQGSEA. CDR3 coding DNA: TGCAGCGTTGGTAGATTGGGGACTAGCGGGAGAAATGAGCAGTTCTTC. This gives the protein CSVGRLGTSGRNEQFF.

This clone turned up a few times. The chain carries TRBV5-6 and TRBJ1-1; 7 nucleotides match TRBD1. CDR1 and CDR2 (germline): SGHDT, YYEEEE. Trimming at V came to 6 bases and at J to 5 bases, leaving 7 bases not matched to a gene. CDR3 size: 13 residues. In nucleotides, the CDR3 is TGTGCCAGCACCCCTTCAGGGGGAACTGAAGCTTTCTTT. Translated: CASTPSGGTEAFF.

V is TRBV7-2 and J is TRBJ1-3, with D tentatively TRBD1 (6 bases). The V and J ends lost 5 bases and 0 bases respectively, with 20 bases between them. From germline, CDR1 is SGHTA and CDR2 FQGNSA. The CDR3 contains 18 residues. CDR3 region: CASSLSGRTAYSGNTIYF. CDR3 nucleotides: TGTGCCAGCAGCCTAAGTGGTCGGACAGCCTACTCTGGAAACACCATATATTTT.

The chain carries TRBV2 and TRBJ1-5, with a tentative D call TRBD1 (6 bases). The V gene's germline CDR1 is SNHLY and CDR2 FYNNEI. Trimming took off 4 bases at V and 5 bases at J, with 6 bases between the two ends. The CDR3 runs 12 residues. The CDR3 DNA follows: TGTGCCAGCAGTGCAGGGGATCAGCCCCAGCATTTT. Its translation: CASSAGDQPQHF. The full variable domain, its missing parts supplied by reference TRBV2 and TRBJ1-5, is EPEVTQTPSHQVTQMGQEVILRCVPISNHLYFYWYRQILGQKVEFLVSFYNNEISEKSEIFDDQFSVERPDGSNFTLKIRSTKLEDSAMYFCASSAGDQPQHFGDGTRLSIL.

The CDR3 region has the DNA TGTGCCAGCAGTTTAGCGGGAAGGCAATACAATGAGCAGTTCTTC. Protein product: CASSLAGRQYNEQFF. The chain combines TRBV28 with TRBJ2-1, with D possibly being TRBD2 (6 bases). Germline CDR1 MDHEN, CDR2 SYDVKM. CDR3 length: 15 residues. Trimming pared 2 bases from V and 4 bases from J, leaving 12 bases between.

This chain uses TRBV6-5 with TRBJ2-1; 10 bases agree with TRBD2. This CDR3 has 14 amino acids. V lost 6 bases and J lost 3; bases outside the gene matches: 2. The germline V gene encodes CDR1 MNHEY and CDR2 SVGAGI. The CDR3 sequence: CASRGTSVYNEQFF. The CDR3 DNA is TGTGCCAGCAGAGGGACTAGCGTCTACAATGAGCAGTTCTTC.

The V call is TRBV28, the J call TRBJ1-4; weak D call: TRBD1 (6 bases). Trimming cost V 5 bases and J 6 bases, with 13 bases left between them. The CDR3 is made up of 14 amino acids. The germline gives CDR1 MDHEN, CDR2 SYDVKM. This CDR3 reads CASSPGPGDEKLFF. The CDR3 DNA sequence: TGTGCCAGCAGTCCCGGGCCAGGGGATGAAAAACTGTTTTTT.

This clone was seen a few times. This rearrangement joins TRBV5-6 to TRBJ1-3; D gene ambiguous. CDR1 and CDR2 from the germline V gene are SGHDT and YYEEEE. Between the trimmed V and J ends, which lost 3 bases and 0 bases, there was a span of 10 bases. The CDR3 spans 15 residues. The CDR3 region is CASSSLRGSGNTIYF. CDR3 in DNA: TGTGCCAGCAGCTCCCTACGGGGCTCTGGAAACACCATATATTTT.

The chain recombines TRBV2 with TRBJ2-5, with 10 bases lining up with TRBD2. The CDR3 covers 16 residues. V trimming: 5 bases; J trimming: 2 bases; junction bases outside the gene matches: 8. In germline, CDR1 is SNHLY, CDR2 FYNNEI. In DNA, the CDR3 is TGTGCCAGCAGTTCCGGGGTAGCGGGGGGTCAAGAGACCCAGTACTTC. Translation gives CASSSGVAGGQETQYF.

The chain has TRBV4-3 and TRBJ2-2, with TRBD2 as a possible D gene (5 bases). The CDR3 is 17 amino acids. The germline gives CDR1 LGHNA, CDR2 YSLEER. The V and J ends lost 0 bases and 2 bases respectively, with 13 bases between them. The CDR3 region is CASSQEWSASNTGELFF. In DNA, the CDR3 is TGCGCCAGCAGCCAAGAATGGTCGGCTAGCAACACCGGGGAGCTGTTTTTT.

The V and J genes are TRBV25-1 and TRBJ2-1, with 14 bases fitting TRBD2. The germline V gene encodes CDR1 MGHDK and CDR2 SYGVNS. The CDR3 is 13 amino acids. V lost 7 bases, J lost 14 bases, and 7 bases stayed unmatched. In DNA form, the CDR3 reads TGTGCCAGCACCCATAGGACTAGCGGGAGGAAGTTCTTC. Its protein is CASTHRTSGRKFF.

A remark on this clone: The junction shows a germline mismatch at one end, possibly a read error. This chain links TRBV5-4 with TRBJ1-2; 10 bases line up with TRBD1. The length of the CDR3 is 12 residues. CDR1 is SGHNT, CDR2 YYREEE, per germline (reference sequence). The CDR3: CASSKGQGSSAF. The CDR3 nucleotides are TGTGCCAGCAGCAAGGGACAGGGGAGCTCAGCCTTC.

The chain recombines TRBV11-2 with TRBJ1-4; 9 positions match TRBD1. Germline CDR1 SGHAT, CDR2 FQNNGV. V was pared by 3 bases and J by 3 bases, with 5 bases of the junction left unmatched. The CDR3 is 16 amino acids. CDR3 loop: CASSLGTGLANEKLFF. DNA of the CDR3: TGTGCCAGCAGCTTGGGGACAGGGTTGGCTAATGAAAAACTGTTTTTT.

The chain couples TRBV19 to TRBJ1-5; a weak D match, TRBD1 (5 bases). V was cut by 3 bases and J by 4 bases, with 13 bases left in between. This CDR3 has 15 amino acids. The germline V gene encodes CDR1 LNHDA and CDR2 SQIVND (reference sequence). The CDR3 reads CASSIQPGRNQPQHF. CDR3 nucleotides: TGTGCCAGTAGTATTCAGCCAGGGAGGAATCAGCCCCAGCATTTT.

The V call is TRBV28, the J call TRBJ1-5; 9 positions agree with TRBD1. The CDR3 spans 17 residues. Germline CDR1 is MDHEN and CDR2 is SYDVKM. V was pared by 7 bases and J by 3 bases, with 13 bases of the junction left unmatched. Here the CDR3 reads CASKPITGGVFNQPQHF. The CDR3 nucleotides are TGTGCCAGCAAACCTATCACAGGGGGCGTTTTCAATCAGCCCCAGCATTTT.

The chain links TRBV6-5 to TRBJ1-2, with TRBD1 as a possible D gene (5 bases). Germline CDR1 reads MNHEY; CDR2 reads SVGAGI. The V end was cut by 0 bases, the J end by 4 bases, with 9 bases between. This CDR3 has 14 amino acids. CDR3 amino acids: CASSYSGGIYGYTF. CDR3 DNA sequence: TGTGCCAGCAGTTACTCGGGGGGAATCTATGGCTACACCTTC.

This chain links TRBV2 with TRBJ2-6; 10 bases fit TRBD1. Germline CDR1 SNHLY, CDR2 FYNNEI. This CDR3 region has 20 residues. V lost 3 bases to trimming and J lost 0 bases; unmatched junction nucleotides: 11. The DNA of the CDR3 is TGTGCCAGCAGTGAGTTTCCGGGACAGGGGCATATCTCTGGGGCCAACGTCCTGACTTTC. Protein: CASSEFPGQGHISGANVLTF.